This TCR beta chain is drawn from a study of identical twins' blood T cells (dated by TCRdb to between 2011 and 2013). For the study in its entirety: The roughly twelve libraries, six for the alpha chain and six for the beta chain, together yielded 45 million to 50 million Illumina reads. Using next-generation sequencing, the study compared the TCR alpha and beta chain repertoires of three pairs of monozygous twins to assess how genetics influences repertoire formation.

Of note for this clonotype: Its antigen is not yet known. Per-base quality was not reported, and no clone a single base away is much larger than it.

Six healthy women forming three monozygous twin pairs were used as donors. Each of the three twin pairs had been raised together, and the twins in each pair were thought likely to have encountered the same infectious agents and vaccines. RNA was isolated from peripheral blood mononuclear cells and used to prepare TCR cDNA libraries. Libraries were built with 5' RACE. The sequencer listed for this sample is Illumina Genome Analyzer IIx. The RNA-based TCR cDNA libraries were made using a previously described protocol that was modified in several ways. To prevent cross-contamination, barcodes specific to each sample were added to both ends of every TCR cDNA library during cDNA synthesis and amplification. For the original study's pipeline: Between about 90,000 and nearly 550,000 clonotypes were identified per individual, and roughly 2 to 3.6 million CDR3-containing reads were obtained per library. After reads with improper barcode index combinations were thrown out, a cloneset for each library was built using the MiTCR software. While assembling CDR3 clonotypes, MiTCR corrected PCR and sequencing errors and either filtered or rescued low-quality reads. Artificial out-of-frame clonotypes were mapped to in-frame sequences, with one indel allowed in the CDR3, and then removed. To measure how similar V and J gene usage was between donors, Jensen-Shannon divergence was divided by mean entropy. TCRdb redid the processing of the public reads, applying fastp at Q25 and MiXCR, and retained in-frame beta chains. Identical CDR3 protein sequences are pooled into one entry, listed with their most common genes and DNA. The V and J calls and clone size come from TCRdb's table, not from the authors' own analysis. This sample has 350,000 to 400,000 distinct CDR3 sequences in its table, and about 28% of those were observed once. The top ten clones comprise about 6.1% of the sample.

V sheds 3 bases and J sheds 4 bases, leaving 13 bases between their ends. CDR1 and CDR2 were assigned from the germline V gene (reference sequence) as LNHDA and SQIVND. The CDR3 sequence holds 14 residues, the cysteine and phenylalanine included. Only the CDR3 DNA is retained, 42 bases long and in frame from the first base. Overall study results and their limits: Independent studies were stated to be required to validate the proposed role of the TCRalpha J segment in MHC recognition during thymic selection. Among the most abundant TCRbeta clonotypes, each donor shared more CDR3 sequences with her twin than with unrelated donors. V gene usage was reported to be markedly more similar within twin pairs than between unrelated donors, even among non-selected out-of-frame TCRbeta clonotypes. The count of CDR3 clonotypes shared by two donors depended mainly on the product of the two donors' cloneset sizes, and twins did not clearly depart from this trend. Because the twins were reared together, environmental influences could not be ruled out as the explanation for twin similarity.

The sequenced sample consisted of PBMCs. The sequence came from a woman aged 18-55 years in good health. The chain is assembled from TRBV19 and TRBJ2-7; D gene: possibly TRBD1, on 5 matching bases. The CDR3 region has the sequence CASSIRQGSYEQYF. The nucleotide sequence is TGTGCCAGTAGTATTCGTCAGGGCTCGTACGAGCAGTACTTC.